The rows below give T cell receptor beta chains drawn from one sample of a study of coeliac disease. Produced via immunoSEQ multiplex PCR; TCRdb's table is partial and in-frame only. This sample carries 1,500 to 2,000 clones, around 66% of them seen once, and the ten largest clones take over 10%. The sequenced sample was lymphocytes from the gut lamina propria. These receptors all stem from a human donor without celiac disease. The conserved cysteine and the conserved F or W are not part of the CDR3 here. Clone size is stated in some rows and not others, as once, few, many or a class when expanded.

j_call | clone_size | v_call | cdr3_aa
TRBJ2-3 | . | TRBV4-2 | ASSQEWVEGQY
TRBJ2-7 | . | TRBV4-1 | ASSPRTSGEQY
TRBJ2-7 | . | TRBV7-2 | ASSYGGKYEQY
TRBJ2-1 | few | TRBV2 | ASKRLAGVRQF
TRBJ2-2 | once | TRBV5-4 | ASSPIPTGELF
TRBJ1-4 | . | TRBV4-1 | ASSQSRDAGEKLF
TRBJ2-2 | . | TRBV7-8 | ASSFSAPYTGELF
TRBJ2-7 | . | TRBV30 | AWSVGTGADYEQY
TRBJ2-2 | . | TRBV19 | ASSIVGTGGTGELF
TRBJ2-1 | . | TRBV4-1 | ASSQAPGRGTNEQF
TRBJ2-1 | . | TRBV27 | ASSLVGLAYNEQF
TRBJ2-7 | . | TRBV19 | ASSIGGAGSEQY
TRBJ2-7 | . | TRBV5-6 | ASSLRGRYSYEQY
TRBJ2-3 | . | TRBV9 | ASSERLASTTDTQY
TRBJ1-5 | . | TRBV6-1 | ASSQNQPQH
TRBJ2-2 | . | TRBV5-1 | ASSPGLAGVSAGELF
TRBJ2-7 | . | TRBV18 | ASSPEAGYEQY
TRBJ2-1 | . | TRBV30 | AWSRLAAYNEQF
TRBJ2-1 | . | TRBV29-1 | SVWGPQLAGGVPF
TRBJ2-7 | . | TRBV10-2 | ASTRTGGNEQY
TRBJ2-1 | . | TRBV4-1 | ASSPLGKREGHSEQF
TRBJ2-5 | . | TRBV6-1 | ASSPGGQETQY
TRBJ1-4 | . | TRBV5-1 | ASSSPDEGEKLF
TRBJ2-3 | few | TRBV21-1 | ASSPRTDTQY
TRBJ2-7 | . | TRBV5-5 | ASSLRGYEQY
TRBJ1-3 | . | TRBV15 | ATSRAGIGNTIY
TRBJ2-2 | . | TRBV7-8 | ASSLIQGGTGELF
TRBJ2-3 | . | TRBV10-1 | ASSDGTGEHTQY
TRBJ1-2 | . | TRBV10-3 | AISDGYGYT
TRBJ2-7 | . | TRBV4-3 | ASSQDLGSSYEQY
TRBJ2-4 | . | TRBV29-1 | SVTSGQAGSGIQY
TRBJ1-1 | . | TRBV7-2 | ASSAFLGVAEAF
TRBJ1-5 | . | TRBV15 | ATSRADQPQH
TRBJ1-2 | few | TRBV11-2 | ASSLGAGIGYGYT
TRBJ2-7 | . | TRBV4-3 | ASSQKFRVSYEQY
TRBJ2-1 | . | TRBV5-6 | ASSPPGDSPYNEQF
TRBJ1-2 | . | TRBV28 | ASNSGARNYGYT
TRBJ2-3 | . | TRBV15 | ATSRVVLTGGVTDTQY
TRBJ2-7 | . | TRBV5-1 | ASSPDRLSYEQY
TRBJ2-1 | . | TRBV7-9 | VGDGRAGVINNEQF
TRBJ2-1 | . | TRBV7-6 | ASSLNNEQF
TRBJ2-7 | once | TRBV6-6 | ASSYSGQSLGEQY
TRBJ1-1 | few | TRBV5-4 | ASSFGTASLNTEAF
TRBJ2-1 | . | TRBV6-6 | ASSSAYNEQF
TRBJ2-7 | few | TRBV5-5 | ASSLGGQGANWIYEQY
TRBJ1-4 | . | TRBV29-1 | SVLIGQIGAEKLF
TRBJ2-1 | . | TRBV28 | ASSSRLAGVNEQF
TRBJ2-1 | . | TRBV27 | ASSFRQGHYEQF
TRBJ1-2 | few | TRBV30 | AWSPGQGVGYT
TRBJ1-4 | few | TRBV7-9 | ASSEGDRVNEKLF